This TCR beta chain was captured by sequencing in a study of long-term antiretroviral therapy in people with HIV. Whole-study results and caveats: Older ART regimens may have been in use when blood was drawn between about 2004 and 2018. Comparison with controls showed narrower CDR3 length ranges in HIV repertoires.

For this clone: Its cognate antigen is unknown.

Survey level was the resolution at which the v3.0 immunoSEQ assay ran. Researchers set sequencing to target 40,000-50,000 T-cell genomes per sample. Clones were sequenced by immunoSEQ multiplex PCR, and TCRdb holds only the in-frame ones, with some missing. Counted here are some 31,000 clones, about 96% occurring once; the ten biggest clones make up around 3.2%. CDR3 length equals 14 residues. V was trimmed by 2 bases and J by 4 bases, leaving 9 bases between them. Per germline, CDR1 SGHTA and CDR2 FQGNSA. Per donor, at least one pre-ART and at least two post-ART PBMC samples were obtained. V usage is TRBV7-2 and J usage is TRBJ2-1; TRBD2 might be the D (6 bases). The receptor's source is a man aged 30 to 45 with HIV. The sample consisted of unsorted PBMCs, taken 6.9 years after starting antiretroviral therapy. The CDR3 is CASSLRGLYNEQFF. The CDR3 region has the DNA TGTGCCAGCAGCTTACGAGGACTATACAATGAGCAGTTCTTC.